The 23 T cell receptor beta chains presented below share a single source sample, sequenced in a study of shared clonotypes between healthy human individuals. The repertoire was sequenced with immunoSEQ multiplex PCR; TCRdb's copy has only in-frame clones and lacks some. Of about 380,000 clones in the sample, roughly 96% were seen once. Sequencing was done on a sample of memory CD8+ T cells sorted from blood. Subset noted: CD45RO+ cells pooled with CCR7-negative TemRA cells. The receptors here all came from a man under 40 in good health.

The CDR3 region has the DNA TGTGCCAGCAGCTTAGCCGGGACTAGCGGGACCAAATCCTACAATGAGCAGTTCTTC. This sequence encodes CASSLAGTSGTKSYNEQFF. This rearrangement joins TRBV11-2 to TRBJ2-1, with 13 nucleotides matching TRBD2. The V gene's germline CDR1 is SGHAT and CDR2 FQNNGV. Trimming took 1 base from V and 1 from J; bases not matched to a gene: 7. The CDR3 length is 19 residues.

The chain uses TRBV28 and TRBJ1-1; TRBD1 matches 7 bases. The CDR3 has 12 residues. Germline values: CDR1 MDHEN, CDR2 SYDVKM. J was trimmed by 11 bases and V by 5 bases; bases with no gene match: 8. The DNA of the CDR3 is TGTGCCAGCAGTACGGACAGGACCTACGCTTTCTTT. Protein product: CASSTDRTYAFF.

This rearrangement joins TRBV2 to TRBJ2-5; 9 nucleotides agree with TRBD2. There are 17 residues in the CDR3. V gave up 8 bases and J gave up 5 bases; unmatched junction bases: 18. The germline gives CDR1 SNHLY, CDR2 FYNNEI. This chain's CDR3 is CASCRGRAVHARETQYF. As DNA, the CDR3 is TGTGCCAGCTGTCGCGGGAGGGCGGTCCACGCCAGGGAGACCCAGTACTTC.

V is TRBV5-8 and J is TRBJ2-1, with D perhaps matching TRBD2 (6 bases). The ends were cut back, 4 bases at V and 1 base at J, with 21 bases in the middle. The CDR3 is made up of 18 amino acids. Germline CDR1 SGHTS, CDR2 YDEGEE. The CDR3 DNA sequence: TGTGCCAGCAGCGCAACGCCGGGACTGGACCCTTCCTACAATGAGCAGTTCTTC. It encodes CASSATPGLDPSYNEQFF.

The J gene is TRBJ2-5, the V gene TRBV11-2; 10 positions agree with TRBD2. The CDR3 totals 17 residues. CDR1 is SGHAT, CDR2 FQNNGV, per germline. Germline trimming cut 3 bases from V and 5 bases from J; bases unmatched to any gene: 12. The CDR3 protein is CASSFLAGEGDWETQYF. CDR3 nucleotide sequence: TGTGCCAGCAGCTTCCTAGCGGGAGAAGGTGATTGGGAGACCCAGTACTTC. Using reference TRBV11-2 and TRBJ2-5 for the parts outside the CDR3, the full variable domain is EAGVAQSPRYKIIEKRQSVAFWCNPISGHATLYWYQQILGQGPKLLIQFQNNGVVDDSQLPKDRFSAERLKGVDSTLKIQPAKLEDSAVYLCASSFLAGEGDWETQYFGPGTRLLVL.

The V call is TRBV27, the J call TRBJ2-2; 10 bases align to TRBD2. CDR1 MNHEY and CDR2 SMNVEV come from the germline V gene (reference sequence). This CDR3 spans 19 amino acids. The V and J ends lost 6 bases and 1 base, in that order; junction bases with no gene match: 14. CDR3 in amino acids: CASRRPGGSGRLNTGELFF. The DNA for the CDR3 is TGTGCCAGCAGACGCCCTGGTGGTAGCGGGAGGCTGAACACCGGGGAGCTGTTTTTT.

The gene calls are TRBV18 and TRBJ2-3, with 8 bases that match TRBD2. Germline values: CDR1 KGHSH, CDR2 LQKENI. The CDR3 is made up of 16 amino acids. With V trimmed by 3 bases and J by 2 bases, 7 bases remained unmatched. The CDR3 here is CASSPFGTRATDTQYF. CDR3 sequence (DNA): TGTGCCAGCTCACCGTTTGGGACTAGGGCCACAGATACGCAGTATTTT.

The V gene is TRBV30, the J gene TRBJ2-6; D not resolved. Germline V lookup: CDR1 GTSNPN, CDR2 SVGIG (reference sequence). The CDR3 covers 14 residues. V gave up 2 bases and J gave up 2 bases, with 7 bases separating them. CDR3 sequence: CAWSPQPGANVLTF. In nucleotides, the CDR3 is TGTGCCTGGAGTCCCCAGCCTGGGGCCAACGTCCTGACTTTC.

A single count supports this clone. J is TRBJ2-7 and V is TRBV5-4; 10 nucleotides line up with TRBD2. This CDR3 is built from 16 residues. The germline V gene has CDR1 SGHNT and CDR2 YYREEE (reference sequence). V lost 0 bases, J lost 8 bases, and 11 bases stayed unmatched. CDR3 loop: CASSLVASGSISKQYF. CDR3 in DNA: TGTGCCAGCAGCTTGGTGGCTAGCGGGAGTATATCAAAGCAGTACTTC.

With regard to this clone: Other DNA sequences in this specimen translate into the identical CDR3. The rearrangement uses TRBV20-1 and TRBJ2-7; D ambiguous. Trimming cost V 6 bases and J 3 bases, with 6 bases left between them. The germline gives CDR1 DFQATT, CDR2 SNEGSKA (reference sequence). The CDR3 covers 10 residues. The CDR3 spells CSAASYEQYF. DNA for the CDR3: TGCAGTGCCGCGAGCTACGAGCAGTACTTC.

The J gene is TRBJ2-5, the V gene TRBV4-1; D unresolved. This CDR3 region has 13 residues. V was trimmed by 4 bases and J by 3 bases, leaving 9 bases between them. Per germline, CDR1 MGHRA and CDR2 YSYEKL. The CDR3 sequence: CASSRILEETQYF. CDR3 in DNA: TGCGCCAGCAGCCGTATCCTCGAAGAGACCCAGTACTTC.

The CDR3 loop reads CASSFLGEETQYF. CDR3 nucleotide sequence: TGTGCCAGCAGTTTTCTGGGGGAAGAGACCCAGTACTTC. The chain has TRBV28 and TRBJ2-5, with D possibly called TRBD1 or TRBD2 (5 bases each). CDR1 MDHEN and CDR2 SYDVKM come from the germline V gene. Trimming took 3 bases from V and 3 from J, leaving 8 bases between them. The CDR3 length is 13 residues.

The gene calls are TRBV25-1 and TRBJ1-1; D not certain. The V end lost 2 bases, the J end lost 0 bases, and 10 bases lay between the germline ends. CDR3 length: 15 amino acids. CDR1 is MGHDK and CDR2 is SYGVNS in the germline V gene. In DNA, the CDR3 is TGTGCCAGCAGTGAAGGATGGGGTATGAACACTGAAGCTTTCTTT. This sequence encodes CASSEGWGMNTEAFF.

The V and J genes are TRBV4-1 and TRBJ1-2; D remains unclear. Per germline, CDR1 MGHRA and CDR2 YSYEKL. Trimming removed 1 base at V and 4 bases at J, with 13 bases between. The CDR3 covers 15 residues. The CDR3 DNA follows: TGCGCCAGCAGCCAAGGTATAGCAGGCTCCTATGGCTACACCTTC. Its translation is CASSQGIAGSYGYTF.

This sequence joins TRBV19 and TRBJ2-3; 15 nucleotides agree with TRBD2. In germline, CDR1 is LNHDA, CDR2 SQIVND (reference sequence). The CDR3 is made up of 15 amino acids. After removal of 6 bases from V and 8 bases from J, the junction contained 6 bases not matched to a gene. DNA of the CDR3: TGTGCCAGTAGGCCTCCGGGACTAGCGGGAGGTACGCAGTATTTT. Translating it yields CASRPPGLAGGTQYF.

The V and J genes are TRBV7-9 and TRBJ2-1, with 12 bases lining up with TRBD2. This CDR3 comprises 16 residues. V lost 0 bases to trimming and J lost 6 bases; unmatched junction nucleotides: 3. The germline CDR1 and CDR2 sequences are SEHNR and FQNEAQ (reference sequence). The CDR3 region is CASSLAAGLAGNEQFF. CDR3 nucleotide sequence: TGTGCCAGCAGCTTAGCGGCGGGACTAGCGGGCAATGAGCAGTTCTTC.

This chain joins TRBV20-1 and TRBJ2-7; the D is unclear. This CDR3 is 9 amino acids long. CDR1 DFQATT and CDR2 SNEGSKA come from the germline V gene (reference sequence). V lost 6 bases and J lost 3, with 3 bases in between. The CDR3 nucleotides are TGCAGTGCAAACTACGAGCAGTACTTC. Protein: CSANYEQYF.

The chain is built from TRBV4-1 and TRBJ2-5; the D gene is possibly TRBD1 (6 bases). V shed 5 bases and J shed 2 bases, with 21 bases lying between them. CDR3 length equals 17 residues. CDR1 MGHRA and CDR2 YSYEKL come from the germline V gene. DNA of the CDR3: TGCGCCAGCAGCGACTCGCCGGGACATCCCGTTCAAGAGACCCAGTACTTC. Translated, it gives CASSDSPGHPVQETQYF.

This clone was recorded only once. The chain employs TRBV5-6 and TRBJ1-3, with a weak D call TRBD1 (5 bases). V dropped 0 bases and J dropped 6 bases, with 16 bases sitting between them. The CDR3 has 16 amino acids. Germline V gives CDR1 SGHDT, CDR2 YYEEEE. CDR3 sequence (DNA): TGTGCCAGCAGCTTGGTGGACGGGACTCTGGCAAACACCATATATTTT. It encodes CASSLVDGTLANTIYF.

The V and J genes are TRBV5-1 and TRBJ1-2; D perhaps matches TRBD1 (5 bases). The CDR3 is made up of 15 amino acids. CDR1 is SGHRS and CDR2 is YFSETQ in the germline V gene. The V end was cut by 4 bases, the J end by 4 bases, with 17 bases between. The CDR3 coding sequence is TGCGCCAGCAGCCTACCCACCGGGACGGTCTATGGCTACACCTTC. This gives the protein CASSLPTGTVYGYTF.

This sequence joins TRBV28 and TRBJ2-4; no reliable D call. Trimming stripped 5 bases from V and 0 bases from J, with 8 bases between. CDR3 length: 14 residues. Germline V gene data show CDR1 as MDHEN and CDR2 as SYDVKM. The CDR3 reads CASSNLLAKNIQYF. In DNA, the CDR3 is TGTGCCAGCAGTAATTTACTAGCCAAAAACATTCAGTACTTC. The variable domain in full, with the rest retrieved from reference TRBV28 and TRBJ2-4, is DVKVTQSSRYLVKRTGEKVFLECVQDMDHENMFWYRQDPGLGLRLIYFSYDVKMKEKGDIPEGYSVSREKKERFSLILESASTNQTSMYLCASSNLLAKNIQYFGAGTRLSVL.

About this clone: Mismatch with germline at one junction end may stem from a read error. The CDR3 loop is CASTYTGSTDTQYF. The CDR3 region has the DNA TGTGCCAGCACTTACACAGGGAGCACAGATACGCAGTATTTT. The chain is built from TRBV6-5 and TRBJ2-3, with D maybe TRBD1 (6 bases). Germline loops: CDR1 MNHEY, CDR2 SVGAGI. The CDR3 is 14 residues long.

The rearrangement joins TRBV28 to TRBJ2-1, with 10 bases fitting TRBD2. Germline V gives CDR1 MDHEN, CDR2 SYDVKM. This CDR3 has 14 amino acids. The V segment lost 6 bases and the J segment 8 bases; nucleotides outside the gene matches: 7. The CDR3 sequence: CASRIAGGSHEQFF. DNA for the CDR3: TGTGCCAGCAGAATAGCGGGAGGCAGCCATGAGCAGTTCTTC.